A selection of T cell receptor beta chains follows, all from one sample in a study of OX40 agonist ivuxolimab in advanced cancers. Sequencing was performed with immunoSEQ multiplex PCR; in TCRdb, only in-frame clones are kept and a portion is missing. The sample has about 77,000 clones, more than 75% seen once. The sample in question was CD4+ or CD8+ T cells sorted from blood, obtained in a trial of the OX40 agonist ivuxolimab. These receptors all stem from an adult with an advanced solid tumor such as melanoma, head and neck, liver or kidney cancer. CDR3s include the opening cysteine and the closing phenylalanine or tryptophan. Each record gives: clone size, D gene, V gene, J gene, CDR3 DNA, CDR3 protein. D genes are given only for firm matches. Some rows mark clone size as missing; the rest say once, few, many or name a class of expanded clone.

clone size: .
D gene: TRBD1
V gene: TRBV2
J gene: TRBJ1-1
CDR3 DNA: TGTGCCAGCAGCGCCAGGGGGTCTGAAGCTTTCTTT
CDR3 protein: CASSARGSEAFF

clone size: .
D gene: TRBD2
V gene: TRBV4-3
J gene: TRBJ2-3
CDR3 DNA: TGCGCCAGCAGCCCCTCTAGCGGGATGACAGATACGCAGTATTTT
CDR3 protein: CASSPSSGMTDTQYF

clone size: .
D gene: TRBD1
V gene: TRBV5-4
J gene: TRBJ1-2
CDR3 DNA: TGTGCCAGCAGCTGGGACAGTGACTATGGCTACACCTTC
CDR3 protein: CASSWDSDYGYTF

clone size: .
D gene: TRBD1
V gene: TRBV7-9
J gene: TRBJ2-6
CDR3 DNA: TGTGCCAGCAGCTTATATAGGGGACAGGGGAAAGCTGGGGCCAACGTCCTGACTTTC
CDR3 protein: CASSLYRGQGKAGANVLTF

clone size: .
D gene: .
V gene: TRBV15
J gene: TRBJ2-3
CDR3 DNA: TGTGCCACCAGCGGCCTCGTCGCCACAGATACGCAGTATTTT
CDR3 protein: CATSGLVATDTQYF

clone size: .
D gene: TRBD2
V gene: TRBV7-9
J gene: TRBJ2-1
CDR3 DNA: TGTGCCAGCAGCTCCGGGACTAGCGGGACACACGACAATGAGCAGTTCTTC
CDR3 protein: CASSSGTSGTHDNEQFF

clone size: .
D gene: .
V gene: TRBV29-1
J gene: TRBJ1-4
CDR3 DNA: TGCAGCGTTCTGGGATCTAATGAAAAACTGTTTTTT
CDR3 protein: CSVLGSNEKLFF

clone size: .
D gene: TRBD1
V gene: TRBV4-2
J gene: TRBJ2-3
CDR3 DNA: TGTGCCAGCAGCCAAGATCGTCTAGGCAGGGGGACAGATACGCAGTATTTT
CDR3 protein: CASSQDRLGRGTDTQYF

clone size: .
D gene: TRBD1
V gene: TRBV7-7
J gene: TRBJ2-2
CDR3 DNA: TGTGCCAGCAGCTCGGACAGGGGGATCGGGGAGCTGTTTTTT
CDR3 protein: CASSSDRGIGELFF

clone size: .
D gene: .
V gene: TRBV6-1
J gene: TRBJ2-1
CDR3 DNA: TGTGCCAGCAGATCACCGGGACTCTTCAATGAGCAGTTCTTC
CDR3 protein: CASRSPGLFNEQFF

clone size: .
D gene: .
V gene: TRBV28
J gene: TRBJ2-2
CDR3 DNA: TGTGCCAGCAGCCGGGCGGGGAGCACCGGGGAGCTGTTTTTT
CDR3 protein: CASSRAGSTGELFF

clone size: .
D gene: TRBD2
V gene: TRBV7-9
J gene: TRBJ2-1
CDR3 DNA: TGTGCCAGCAGCCGACCTAGCGGGGGTGATGAGCAGTTCTTC
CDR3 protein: CASSRPSGGDEQFF

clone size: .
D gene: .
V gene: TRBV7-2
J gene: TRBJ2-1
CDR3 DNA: TGTGCCAGCAGCGCAGACTCCCTCTCCTACAATGAGCAGTTCTTC
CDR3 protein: CASSADSLSYNEQFF

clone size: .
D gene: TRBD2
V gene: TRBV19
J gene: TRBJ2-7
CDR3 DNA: TGTGCCACCTCCACGACTAGCGGGGGCTACGAGCAGTACTTC
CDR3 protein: CATSTTSGGYEQYF

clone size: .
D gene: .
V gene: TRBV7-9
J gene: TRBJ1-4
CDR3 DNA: TGTGCCAGCAGCTTAGGGTTCAGGGGAAATGAAAAACTGTTTTTT
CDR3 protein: CASSLGFRGNEKLFF

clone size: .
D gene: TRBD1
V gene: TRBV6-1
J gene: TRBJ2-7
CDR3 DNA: TGTGCCAGCGATAAGGACAGGGGCGGCGAGCAGTACTTC
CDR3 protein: CASDKDRGGEQYF

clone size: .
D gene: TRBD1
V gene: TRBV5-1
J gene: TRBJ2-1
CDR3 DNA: TGCGCCAGCAGCCCCGACAGGGTGACACCCAATGAGCAGTTCTTC
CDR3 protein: CASSPDRVTPNEQFF

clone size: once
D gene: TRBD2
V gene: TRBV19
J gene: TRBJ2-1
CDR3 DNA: TGTGCCAGTAGTCCCTTCGGGGGGGGCTCCTACAATGAGCAGTTCTTC
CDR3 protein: CASSPFGGGSYNEQFF

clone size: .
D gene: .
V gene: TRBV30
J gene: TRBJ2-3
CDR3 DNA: TGTGCCTGGAGTCGACCGGTAAACACTAGCACAGATACGCAGTATTTT
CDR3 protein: CAWSRPVNTSTDTQYF

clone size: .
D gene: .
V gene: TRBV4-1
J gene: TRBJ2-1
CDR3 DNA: TGCGCCAGCAGCCTCGGGGCCACCCGGTTCTTC
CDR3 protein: CASSLGATRFF

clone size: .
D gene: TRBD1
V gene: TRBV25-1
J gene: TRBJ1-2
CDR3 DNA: TGTGCCAGCAGTGAATATACAGGGGGCGCGGAGGCTTATGGCTACACCTTC
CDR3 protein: CASSEYTGGAEAYGYTF

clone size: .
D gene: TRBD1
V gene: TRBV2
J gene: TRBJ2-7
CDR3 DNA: TGTGCCAGCAGAGAGACAGGGGGCGGCTACGAGCAGTACTTC
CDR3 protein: CASRETGGGYEQYF

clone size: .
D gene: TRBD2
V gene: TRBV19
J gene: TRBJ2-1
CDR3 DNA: TGTGCCAGTAGCCCTGGCGGGGGGACAAACAATGAGCAGTTCTTC
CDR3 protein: CASSPGGGTNNEQFF